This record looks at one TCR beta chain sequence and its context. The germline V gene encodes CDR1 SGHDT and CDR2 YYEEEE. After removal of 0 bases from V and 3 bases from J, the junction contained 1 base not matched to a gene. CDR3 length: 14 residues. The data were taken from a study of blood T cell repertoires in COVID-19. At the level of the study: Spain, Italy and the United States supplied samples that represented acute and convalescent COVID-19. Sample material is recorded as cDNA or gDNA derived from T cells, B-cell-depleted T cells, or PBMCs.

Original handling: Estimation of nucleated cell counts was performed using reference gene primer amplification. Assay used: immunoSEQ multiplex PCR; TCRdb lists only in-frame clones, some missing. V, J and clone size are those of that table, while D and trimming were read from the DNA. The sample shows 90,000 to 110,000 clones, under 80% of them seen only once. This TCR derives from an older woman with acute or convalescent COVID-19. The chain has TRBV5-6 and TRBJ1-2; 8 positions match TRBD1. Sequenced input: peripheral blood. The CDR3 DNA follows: TGTGCCAGCAGCTTGGTGGGACAGGACTATGGCTACACCTTC. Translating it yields CASSLVGQDYGYTF.